These T cell receptor beta chains were read from a single sample in a study of shared clonotypes between healthy human individuals. This table comes from immunoSEQ multiplex PCR, and its TCRdb copy is limited to in-frame clones, with some not included. Of some 740,000 clones in the sample, 80% to 95% were seen once. Source material: naive CD8+ T cells sorted from blood. The receptor source for this set is a man younger than 40 in good health. CDR3s include the opening cysteine and the closing phenylalanine or tryptophan. A D gene is named only where the DNA matches it firmly. Some rows have no size entry. The others give once, few or many, or a class for an expanded clone.

cdr3_length: 16
v_call: TRBV5-6
j_call: TRBJ2-5
clone_size: NA
d_call: NA
cdr3_nt: TGTGCCAGCAGCTTGTCGGCAAGCCCCATTCAAGAGACCCAGTACTTC
cdr3_aa: CASSLSASPIQETQYF

cdr3_length: 14
v_call: TRBV19
j_call: TRBJ1-1
clone_size: NA
d_call: TRBD1
cdr3_nt: TGTGCCAGTAGTACAAGGACAGGGGGCACTGAAGCTTTCTTT
cdr3_aa: CASSTRTGGTEAFF

cdr3_length: 15
v_call: TRBV14
j_call: TRBJ2-7
clone_size: NA
d_call: TRBD2
cdr3_nt: TGTGCCAGCAGCCAGCTAGCGGGGCTTACCTACGAGCAGTACTTC
cdr3_aa: CASSQLAGLTYEQYF

cdr3_length: 14
v_call: TRBV10-3
j_call: TRBJ1-1
clone_size: NA
d_call: NA
cdr3_nt: TGTGCCATCAGTGTGGACAGTTGGTGGACTGAAGCTTTCTTT
cdr3_aa: CAISVDSWWTEAFF

cdr3_length: 14
v_call: TRBV4-1
j_call: TRBJ2-7
clone_size: NA
d_call: NA
cdr3_nt: TGCGCCAGCAGCCAAGCCGGGACTCCCGACGAGCAGTACTTC
cdr3_aa: CASSQAGTPDEQYF

cdr3_length: 14
v_call: TRBV13
j_call: TRBJ2-2
clone_size: NA
d_call: TRBD1
cdr3_nt: TGTGCCAGCAGCGGAGGACAGGGGGCCGGGGAGCTGTTTTTT
cdr3_aa: CASSGGQGAGELFF

cdr3_length: 17
v_call: TRBV19
j_call: TRBJ2-1
clone_size: NA
d_call: TRBD2
cdr3_nt: TGTGCCAGTAGTATAGATCCCCCTAGCGGATATTACAATGAGCAGTTCTTC
cdr3_aa: CASSIDPPSGYYNEQFF

cdr3_length: 13
v_call: TRBV9
j_call: TRBJ1-2
clone_size: once
d_call: NA
cdr3_nt: TGTGCCAGCAGCGCCAGGGCTGACTATGGCTACACCTTC
cdr3_aa: CASSARADYGYTF

cdr3_length: 17
v_call: TRBV19
j_call: TRBJ2-1
clone_size: NA
d_call: NA
cdr3_nt: TGTGCCAGTAGTATTTATGGGGGGCAGGGTCTACGCAATGAGCAGTTCTTC
cdr3_aa: CASSIYGGQGLRNEQFF

cdr3_length: 14
v_call: TRBV2
j_call: TRBJ2-1
clone_size: NA
d_call: NA
cdr3_nt: TGTGCCAGCAGTCGGGACAACTCCTACAATGAGCAGTTCTTC
cdr3_aa: CASSRDNSYNEQFF

cdr3_length: 14
v_call: TRBV11-2
j_call: TRBJ2-1
clone_size: once
d_call: NA
cdr3_nt: TGTGCCAGCAGCTTTAGCGGAGGGGACAATGAGCAGTTCTTC
cdr3_aa: CASSFSGGDNEQFF

cdr3_length: 16
v_call: TRBV5-4
j_call: TRBJ2-5
clone_size: NA
d_call: NA
cdr3_nt: TGTGCCAGCAGCTTGGAGGTTAGCGGTCTAGGTGAGACCCAGTACTTC
cdr3_aa: CASSLEVSGLGETQYF

cdr3_length: 12
v_call: TRBV11-2
j_call: TRBJ2-3
clone_size: once
d_call: TRBD1
cdr3_nt: TGTGCCAGCAGCCAGGGGGCGGATACGCAGTATTTT
cdr3_aa: CASSQGADTQYF

cdr3_length: 14
v_call: TRBV7-9
j_call: TRBJ1-1
clone_size: NA
d_call: NA
cdr3_nt: TGTGCCAGCAGCTTAGCGGACAGCCCCCTTGAAGCTTTCTTT
cdr3_aa: CASSLADSPLEAFF

cdr3_length: 15
v_call: TRBV15
j_call: TRBJ2-2
clone_size: once
d_call: NA
cdr3_nt: TGTGCCACCAGCAGAGACAGGGGCGTCACCGGGGAGCTGTTTTTT
cdr3_aa: CATSRDRGVTGELFF

cdr3_length: 14
v_call: TRBV6-4
j_call: TRBJ2-1
clone_size: NA
d_call: TRBD1
cdr3_nt: TGTGCCAGCAGTCACAGGGGGCTTCTAAATGAGCAGTTCTTC
cdr3_aa: CASSHRGLLNEQFF

cdr3_length: 18
v_call: TRBV5-6
j_call: TRBJ2-7
clone_size: NA
d_call: TRBD1
cdr3_nt: TGTGCCAGCAGCTACGACAGGGGACCCAACCGTTTTTCCTACGAGCAGTACTTC
cdr3_aa: CASSYDRGPNRFSYEQYF

cdr3_length: 15
v_call: TRBV9
j_call: TRBJ2-2
clone_size: NA
d_call: NA
cdr3_nt: TGTGCCAGCAGCGTAGACGGGGGCCGGACCGGGGAGCTGTTTTTT
cdr3_aa: CASSVDGGRTGELFF

cdr3_length: 11
v_call: TRBV27
j_call: TRBJ1-2
clone_size: NA
d_call: NA
cdr3_nt: TGTGCCAGCAGTCCGTCCTATGGCTACACCTTC
cdr3_aa: CASSPSYGYTF

cdr3_length: 15
v_call: TRBV4-1
j_call: TRBJ1-2
clone_size: NA
d_call: NA
cdr3_nt: TGCGCCAGCAGCCAAACGGACAGTGTGAACTATGGCTACACCTTC
cdr3_aa: CASSQTDSVNYGYTF

cdr3_length: 12
v_call: TRBV11-3
j_call: TRBJ2-5
clone_size: NA
d_call: NA
cdr3_nt: TGTGCCAGCAGCCCCGGGACAGAGACCCAGTACTTC
cdr3_aa: CASSPGTETQYF

cdr3_length: 16
v_call: TRBV4-2
j_call: TRBJ2-7
clone_size: NA
d_call: TRBD1
cdr3_nt: TGTGCCAGCAGCCAAGATAAGGACAGGGACCCCCGCGAGCAGTACTTC
cdr3_aa: CASSQDKDRDPREQYF

cdr3_length: 12
v_call: TRBV2
j_call: TRBJ2-7
clone_size: NA
d_call: NA
cdr3_nt: TGTGCCAGCAGTGGGACTCGGGACGAGCAGTACTTC
cdr3_aa: CASSGTRDEQYF

cdr3_length: 13
v_call: TRBV29-1
j_call: TRBJ2-1
clone_size: NA
d_call: TRBD2
cdr3_nt: TGCAGTGGCCGGGACTATGATCACAATGAGCAGTTCTTC
cdr3_aa: CSGRDYDHNEQFF

cdr3_length: 13
v_call: TRBV7-7
j_call: TRBJ2-2
clone_size: NA
d_call: NA
cdr3_nt: TGTGCTAGCAGGCCAGGGTTCACCGGGGAGCTGTTTTTT
cdr3_aa: CASRPGFTGELFF

cdr3_length: 13
v_call: TRBV27
j_call: TRBJ2-7
clone_size: NA
d_call: NA
cdr3_nt: TGTGCCAGCAGTCCCGGGACCAACTACGAGCAGTACTTC
cdr3_aa: CASSPGTNYEQYF

cdr3_length: 15
v_call: TRBV27
j_call: TRBJ2-7
clone_size: few
d_call: TRBD1
cdr3_nt: TGTGCCAGCAGTCCCGGGACAGGAACTATCTACGAGCAGTACTTC
cdr3_aa: CASSPGTGTIYEQYF

cdr3_length: 19
v_call: TRBV4-1
j_call: TRBJ2-7
clone_size: NA
d_call: TRBD1
cdr3_nt: TGCGCCAGCAGCCAAGAATTAAGATTGGGGACAGGGAGCAACCGCGAGCAGTACTTC
cdr3_aa: CASSQELRLGTGSNREQYF

cdr3_length: 14
v_call: TRBV6-5
j_call: TRBJ2-7
clone_size: NA
d_call: TRBD1
cdr3_nt: TGTGCCAGCAGTCCGGGACAGGGGGCGTACGAGCAGTACTTC
cdr3_aa: CASSPGQGAYEQYF

cdr3_length: 15
v_call: TRBV9
j_call: TRBJ2-7
clone_size: NA
d_call: NA
cdr3_nt: TGTGCCAGCAGCGTAGGAGGGGAAGGGACCTACGAGCAGTACTTC
cdr3_aa: CASSVGGEGTYEQYF

cdr3_length: 14
v_call: TRBV7-6
j_call: TRBJ1-1
clone_size: NA
d_call: NA
cdr3_nt: TGTGCCAGCAGCTTAGCGGAGGTGGGCACTGAAGCTTTCTTT
cdr3_aa: CASSLAEVGTEAFF

cdr3_length: 16
v_call: TRBV7-9
j_call: TRBJ2-5
clone_size: NA
d_call: TRBD1
cdr3_nt: TGTGCCAGCACCACCGAAGCGGGGACAGGGCAAGAGACCCAGTACTTC
cdr3_aa: CASTTEAGTGQETQYF

cdr3_length: 14
v_call: TRBV9
j_call: TRBJ2-7
clone_size: NA
d_call: NA
cdr3_nt: TGTGCCAGCAGCTCTCACACCCGTTCCTACGAGCAGTACTTC
cdr3_aa: CASSSHTRSYEQYF

cdr3_length: 13
v_call: TRBV6-5
j_call: TRBJ2-7
clone_size: NA
d_call: NA
cdr3_nt: TGTGCCAGCACAGGACTAAACCTTTACGAGCAGTACTTC
cdr3_aa: CASTGLNLYEQYF

cdr3_length: 15
v_call: TRBV28
j_call: TRBJ2-1
clone_size: NA
d_call: TRBD2
cdr3_nt: TGTGCCAGCAGTTACTCCGCGGGAGGGTTCGTTGAGCAGTTCTTC
cdr3_aa: CASSYSAGGFVEQFF

cdr3_length: 16
v_call: TRBV27
j_call: TRBJ2-1
clone_size: NA
d_call: TRBD2
cdr3_nt: TGTGCCAGCCATGAGCGGGGGGGAACCCCCTACAATGAGCAGTTCTTC
cdr3_aa: CASHERGGTPYNEQFF

cdr3_length: 12
v_call: TRBV2
j_call: TRBJ1-1
clone_size: NA
d_call: NA
cdr3_nt: TGTGCCAGCGACGGGGGCCACACTGAAGCTTTCTTT
cdr3_aa: CASDGGHTEAFF

cdr3_length: 15
v_call: TRBV29-1
j_call: TRBJ2-5
clone_size: NA
d_call: TRBD2
cdr3_nt: TGCAGCGTTGGGACTAGCGGGAGACGGAGCGAGACCCAGTACTTC
cdr3_aa: CSVGTSGRRSETQYF

cdr3_length: 13
v_call: TRBV12-5
j_call: TRBJ1-1
clone_size: few
d_call: NA
cdr3_nt: TGTGCTAGTGGTTCGTCAGGTTACACTGAAGCTTTCTTT
cdr3_aa: CASGSSGYTEAFF

cdr3_length: 12
v_call: TRBV29-1
j_call: TRBJ2-7
clone_size: NA
d_call: TRBD1
cdr3_nt: TGCAGCGCCGGGACAGTAGCCTACGAGCAGTACTTC
cdr3_aa: CSAGTVAYEQYF

cdr3_length: 13
v_call: TRBV9
j_call: TRBJ2-3
clone_size: NA
d_call: TRBD1
cdr3_nt: TGTGCCAGCAGCGCCACAGGGGCGGGTACGCAGTATTTT
cdr3_aa: CASSATGAGTQYF

cdr3_length: 15
v_call: TRBV9
j_call: TRBJ2-1
clone_size: NA
d_call: TRBD1
cdr3_nt: TGTGCCAGCAGCGAGAGGACAGGATCCTACAATGAGCAGTTCTTC
cdr3_aa: CASSERTGSYNEQFF

cdr3_length: 15
v_call: TRBV6-1
j_call: TRBJ1-5
clone_size: NA
d_call: TRBD1
cdr3_nt: TGTGCCAGCAGTGGGACAGGGGTGAGCAATCAGCCCCAGCATTTT
cdr3_aa: CASSGTGVSNQPQHF

cdr3_length: 17
v_call: TRBV27
j_call: TRBJ2-2
clone_size: NA
d_call: TRBD2
cdr3_nt: TGTGCCACCCCCGGACTAGCGGGATTACCGAACACCGGGGAGCTGTTTTTT
cdr3_aa: CATPGLAGLPNTGELFF

cdr3_length: 17
v_call: TRBV7-6
j_call: TRBJ2-3
clone_size: NA
d_call: TRBD2
cdr3_nt: TGTGCCAGCAGCTCCCCCCGGACTAGGGGAAGCACAGATACGCAGTATTTT
cdr3_aa: CASSSPRTRGSTDTQYF

cdr3_length: 15
v_call: TRBV10-3
j_call: TRBJ2-1
clone_size: NA
d_call: TRBD2
cdr3_nt: TGTGCCATCAGTCCCGCCGAGCGGGGCGGGGATGAGCAGTTCTTC
cdr3_aa: CAISPAERGGDEQFF